These 11 T cell receptor beta chains came from one sample sequenced in a study of kidney transplant recipient with SARS-CoV-2 infection. Each CDR3 protein is one row after TCRdb ran MiXCR on the reads. Of 200,000 to 300,000 distinct CDR3 sequences in the sample, under 35% were seen once. The specimen was a blood sample, collected at baseline and around day 110 from a kidney transplant recipient. The source is a male patient in his 30s who had COVID-19 and was a kidney transplant recipient. Some T cells may arise from the graft donor.

A remark on this clonotype: Because it lacks the conserved phenylalanine or tryptophan at the end, this CDR3 is likely a read error. The chain is built from TRBV7-6 and TRBJ1-2; D call uncertain. Trimming took off 5 bases at V and 4 bases at J, with 23 bases between the two ends. This CDR3 contains 17 residues. Germline lookup yields CDR1 SGHVS and CDR2 FNYEAQ. The CDR3 here is CASSVRGESRKTYGYTS. The CDR3 bases are TGTGCCAGCAGCGTGAGAGGTGAATCTCGAAAGACCTATGGCTACACCTCC.

This clonotype was picked up a small number of times. The chain employs TRBV5-3 and TRBJ2-2, with TRBD2 matching 9 bases. TRBV5-3 is given ORF status, its function remaining uncertain. The CDR3 extends over 18 amino acids. J was trimmed by 4 bases and V by 1 base; bases with no gene match: 11. Written as DNA, the CDR3 is TGTGCCAGAAGCTTGTGGAGTAGCGGGAGCAAGGGCACCGGGGAGCTGTTTTTT. Translation: CARSLWSSGSKGTGELFF.

This chain connects TRBV3-1 to TRBJ1-2; no reliable D call. The CDR3 sequence is 17 residues long. Germline CDR1 LGHDT, CDR2 YNNKEL (reference sequence). Deletions cut 5 bases from V and 4 bases from J, with 23 bases between. DNA of the CDR3: TGTGCCAGCAGCACATTGTACACCCTTCGAAAGACCTATGGCTACACCTTC. This sequence encodes CASSTLYTLRKTYGYTF.

As for this clonotype: Germline and junction disagree at one end, which may indicate a read error. V usage is TRBV5-4 and J usage is TRBJ2-1; 7 bases are a match to TRBD2. The CDR3 has 16 residues. CDR1 is SGHNT, CDR2 YYREEE, per germline (reference sequence). In DNA, the CDR3 is TGTACCAGCAGCTTGGGAGGGCGGACTGATGATAATGAGCAGTTCTTC. It encodes CTSSLGGRTDDNEQFF.

This clonotype appeared many times. V and J are TRBV3-1 and TRBJ2-5; D is perhaps TRBD1 (5 bases). The CDR3 spans 17 residues. From germline, CDR1 is LGHDT and CDR2 YNNKEL (reference sequence). V gave up 5 bases and J gave up 5 bases, with 24 bases separating them. CDR3 DNA: TGTGCCAGCAGCGAAGGGGTTCCCATTTCTTTCTCTGAGACCCAGTACTTC. Amino acid sequence: CASSEGVPISFSETQYF.

This clonotype was counted only a few times. The V and J genes are TRBV12-1 and TRBJ2-6; the D segment call TRBD1 is taken from the table without a DNA check. TRBV12-1 is classified as a pseudogene. The CDR3 extends over 19 amino acids. The DNA for the CDR3 is TGTGCCAGCAGCCGGCAGGGGTGTATAGGACAAAGTCGGGCCAACGTCCTGACTTTC. Its protein product is CASSRQGCIGQSRANVLTF.

This clonotype appeared many times. The V and J genes are TRBV19 and TRBJ1-4, with 7 bases matching TRBD1. V lost 11 bases to trimming and J lost 10 bases; unmatched junction nucleotides: 16. This CDR3 comprises 14 residues. CDR1 and CDR2 (germline): LNHDA, SQIVND (reference sequence). For the CDR3, the DNA is TGTGCCCCCGACCGGGACAGCGCCGGGCGAAAACTGTTTTTT. Residues: CAPDRDSAGRKLFF.

In its sample, this clonotype was seen many times. The rearrangement links TRBV9 to TRBJ1-2; D may be TRBD1 (5 bases). CDR1 SGDLS and CDR2 YYNGEE come from the germline V gene. Between the trimmed V and J ends, which lost 5 bases and 4 bases, there was a span of 15 bases. This CDR3 spans 14 amino acids. CDR3 loop: CASSERDVSYGYTF. In DNA form, the CDR3 reads TGTGCCAGCAGTGAAAGGGACGTTTCCTATGGCTACACCTTC.

Concerning this clonotype: A much larger clone differs by one base, so this may be a read error. The gene calls are TRBV24-1 and TRBJ1-2; tentatively, D is TRBD1 (5 bases). CDR1 and CDR2 (germline): KGHDR, SFDVKD. The CDR3 extends over 13 amino acids. Trimming pared 10 bases from V and 4 bases from J, leaving 15 bases between. The CDR3 DNA is TGTGCCACGACACGACAGAGAACCTATGGCTACACCTTC. Protein: CATTRQRTYGYTF.

Notes on this clonotype: A much larger clone lies a single base off, so this may be a read error. This chain connects TRBV5-3 to TRBJ2-4; D gene unclear. The J call may be wrong; the DNA end is better matched by TRBJ1-2. TRBV5-3 qualifies as an ORF whose function is uncertain. The CDR3 consists of 16 residues. In DNA form, the CDR3 reads TGTGCCAGAGCGGAATCAGTGGTGAGAAAGACCCATGACTACACCTTC. Amino acid sequence: CARAESVVRKTHDYTF.

This clonotype was detected many times. The V gene is TRBV3-1, the J gene TRBJ1-1; D is unresolved. From germline, CDR1 is LGHDT and CDR2 YNNKEL (reference sequence). With 5 bases removed from V and 4 bases from J, the gap between germline ends came to 23 bases. This CDR3 is built from 17 residues. The CDR3 region is CASSGVSPISIRTEAFF. The CDR3 bases are TGTGCCAGCAGCGGTGTTTCTCCCATTTCAATTCGCACTGAAGCTTTCTTT. The entire variable domain, with the rest obtained from reference TRBV3-1 and TRBJ1-1, is as follows: DTAVSQTPKYLVTQMGNDKSIKCEQNLGHDTMYWYKQDSKKFLKIMFSYNNKELIINETVPNRFSPKSPDKAHLNLHINSLELGDSAVYFCASSGVSPISIRTEAFFGQGTRLTVV.